The subject of this entry is one TCR beta chain. Its specificity is unknown. CDR3 size: 13 residues. The sample is drawn from a study of CXCR3-negative and CXCR3-positive naive CD8 T cells. Study-level points and caveats: Diversity ran similarly high across both naive subsets but far lower in memory CD8+ cells. The study found more hydrophobic TRB CDR3s in CXCR3-positive naive cells than in CXCR3-negative naive cells.

Libraries were UMI-labeled 5' RACE TRB cDNA. After re-calling the 5' RACE reads, TCRdb lists one entry per CDR3 protein, DNA absent. The specimen's table records under 150,000 distinct CDR3 sequences. The rearrangement links TRBV21-1 to TRBJ2-1; TCRdb outputs TRBD2, but without DNA this stays unchecked. TRBV21-1 is shown as a pseudogene. This sequence was found in a human donor in good health. Some clones in this sample may be carry-over from other donors' samples. The sample was naive CXCR3+ CD8+ T cells from blood. The subset is: CD45RO-CCR7+CD27+CD95- naive CD8+ T cells expressing CXCR3 (TNR3+). The CDR3 spells CARGTSCTHEQFF.